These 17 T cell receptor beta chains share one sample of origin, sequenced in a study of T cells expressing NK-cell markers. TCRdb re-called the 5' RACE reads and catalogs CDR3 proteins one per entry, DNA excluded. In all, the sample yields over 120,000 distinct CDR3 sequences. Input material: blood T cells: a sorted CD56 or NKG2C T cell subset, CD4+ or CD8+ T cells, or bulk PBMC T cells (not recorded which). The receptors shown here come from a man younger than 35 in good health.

The CDR3 region is CARPSMAGANVLTF. This chain joins TRBV7-9 and TRBJ2-6; TCRdb reports TRBD2, a call that lacks DNA to check it against. The germline V gene encodes CDR1 SEHNR and CDR2 FQNEAQ (reference sequence). This CDR3 has 14 amino acids.

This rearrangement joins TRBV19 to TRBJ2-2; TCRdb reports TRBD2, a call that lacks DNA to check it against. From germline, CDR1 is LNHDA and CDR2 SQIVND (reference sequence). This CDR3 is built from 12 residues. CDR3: CASSSSPAELFF.

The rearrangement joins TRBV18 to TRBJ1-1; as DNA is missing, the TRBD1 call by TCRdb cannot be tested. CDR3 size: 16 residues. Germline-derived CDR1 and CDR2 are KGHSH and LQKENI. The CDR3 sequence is CASSLGPGHMNTEAFF.

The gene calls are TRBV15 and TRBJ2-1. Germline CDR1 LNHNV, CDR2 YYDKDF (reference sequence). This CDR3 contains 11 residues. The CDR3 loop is CATSSGRDQFF.

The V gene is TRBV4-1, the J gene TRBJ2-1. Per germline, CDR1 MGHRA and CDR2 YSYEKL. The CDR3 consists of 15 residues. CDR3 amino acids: CASSQALDSYNEQFF.

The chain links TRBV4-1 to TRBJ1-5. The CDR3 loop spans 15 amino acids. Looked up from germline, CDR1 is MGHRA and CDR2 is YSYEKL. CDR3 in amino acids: CASSQGESTHQPQHF.

CDR3 amino acids: CASSPRTGPVSMNTEAFF. This chain joins TRBV7-9 and TRBJ1-1; the TCRdb call, TRBD1, lacks DNA for checking. The CDR3 is 18 residues long. Per the germline V gene, CDR1 is SEHNR and CDR2 is FQNEAQ (reference sequence).

CDR3 sequence: CASSDGRGSYNEQFF. The chain links TRBV2 to TRBJ2-1. CDR3 length: 15 residues. The germline CDR1 and CDR2 sequences are SNHLY and FYNNEI.

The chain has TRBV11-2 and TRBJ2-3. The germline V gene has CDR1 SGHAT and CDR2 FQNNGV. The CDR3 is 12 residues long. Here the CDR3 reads CASAEDTDTQYF. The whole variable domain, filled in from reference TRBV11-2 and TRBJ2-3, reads EAGVAQSPRYKIIEKRQSVAFWCNPISGHATLYWYQQILGQGPKLLIQFQNNGVVDDSQLPKDRFSAERLKGVDSTLKIQPAKLEDSAVYLCASAEDTDTQYFGPGTRLTVL.

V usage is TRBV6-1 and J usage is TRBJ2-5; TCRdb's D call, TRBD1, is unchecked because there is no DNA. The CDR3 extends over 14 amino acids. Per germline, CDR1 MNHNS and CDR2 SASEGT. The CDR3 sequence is CASSPQTGGETQYF.

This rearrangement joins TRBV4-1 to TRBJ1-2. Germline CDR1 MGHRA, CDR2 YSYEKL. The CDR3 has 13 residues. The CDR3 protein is CASSQSLGGGYTF.

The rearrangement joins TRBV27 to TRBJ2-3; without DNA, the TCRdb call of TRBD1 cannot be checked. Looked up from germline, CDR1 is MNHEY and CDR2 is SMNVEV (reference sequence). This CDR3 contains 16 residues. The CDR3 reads CASSLSSRGTTDTQYF.

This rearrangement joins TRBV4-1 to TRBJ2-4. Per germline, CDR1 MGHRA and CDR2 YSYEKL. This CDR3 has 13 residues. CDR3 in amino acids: CASSPERENIQYF.

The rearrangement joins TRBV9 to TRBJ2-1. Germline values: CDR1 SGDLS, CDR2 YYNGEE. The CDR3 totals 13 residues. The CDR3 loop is CASSVESNNEQFF.

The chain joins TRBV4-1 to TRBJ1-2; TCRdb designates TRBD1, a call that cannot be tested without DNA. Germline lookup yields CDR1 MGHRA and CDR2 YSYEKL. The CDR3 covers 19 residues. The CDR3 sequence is CASSQDRGETGGAGDGYTF.

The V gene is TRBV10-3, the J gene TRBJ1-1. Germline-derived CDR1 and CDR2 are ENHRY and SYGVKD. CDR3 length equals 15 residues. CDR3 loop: CAISEEQSLDTEAFF.

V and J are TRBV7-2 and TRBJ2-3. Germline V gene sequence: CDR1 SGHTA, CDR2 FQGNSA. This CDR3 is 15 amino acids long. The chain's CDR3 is CASSPFVTATDTQYF.